The following is a T cell receptor beta chain sequence with its context. This specimen belongs to a study of T-cell reconstitution after alpha-beta-depleted transplantation in children. Library preparation (for TCRbeta) was performed with unique molecular identifiers. One entry per CDR3 protein results from TCRdb running MiXCR on the PCR reads. The data show approximately 510,000 distinct CDR3 sequences, around 19% seen once. Germline V gives CDR1 SGHDT, CDR2 YYEEEE. The CDR3 has 17 amino acids. V gave up 4 bases and J gave up 0 bases, with 20 bases separating them. The V call is TRBV5-6, the J call TRBJ2-7, with D perhaps matching TRBD2 (6 bases). This clonotype was obtained from a human donor who donated a stem cell graft to a child with acute lymphoblastic leukemia. The sample consisted of PBMCs from the stem cell graft donor, taken from the stem cell graft. The CDR3 coding sequence is TGTGCCAGCAGCCCCGGGAGCGGTTGGTTGTTCTCCTACGAGCAGTACTTC. This translates into CASSPGSGWLFSYEQYF.